This paragraph reports one T cell receptor beta chain. This clonotype was detected only once. Its antigen is still unknown. No base qualities exist here, and no much larger clone lies one base off it. A lone read is weak support. The sample belongs to a study of response to subunit inactivated influenza vaccine listed by TCRdb under 2018. The study in broad terms: The study used deep quantitative T cell receptor repertoire profiling to track responses to a trivalent subunit inactivated influenza vaccine.

The CDR3 runs 16 residues from the cysteine to the phenylalanine. The DNA shown is the 48-base CDR3, in frame from base 1. Cut back by 0 bases and 1 base, the V and J ends lie 10 bases apart. CDR1 and CDR2 are drawn from the germline V gene: SGHAT, FQNNGV. What the study reported, not specific to this receptor: It was suggested by the authors that each seasonal influenza vaccination may recruit only a limited number of new T cells.

Receptors were amplified or captured by RT-PCR. The sequencer listed for this sample is Illumina HiSeq 2500. Using fastp at Q25 and MiXCR, TCRdb reprocessed the public reads and kept productive beta chains. Rows with a matching CDR3 protein are joined into one entry that keeps the most common DNA and genes. Here the sample has approximately 700,000 distinct CDR3 sequences; approximately 13% occur a single time. Less than 9% of the sample is taken by the ten largest. The TCR was taken from a man between 45 and 60 years old who received an inactivated influenza vaccine. Donor details come from another sample of the same person, matched by shared clones. The sequence links TRBV11-2 to TRBJ2-4, with the D gene too uncertain to name. The starting material was PBMCs from blood, obtained about 14 days before vaccination. The DNA reads as follows: TGTGCCAGCAGCTTAGATCAGTACTACGCCAAAAACATTCAGTACTTC. This yields the protein CASSLDQYYAKNIQYF.